This entry concerns a single T cell receptor (beta chain). The CDR3 extends over 13 amino acids. From germline, CDR1 is MDHEN and CDR2 SYDVKM. J gave up 10 bases and V 8 bases, and 11 bases lay outside the gene matches. The sample is drawn from a study of shared clonotypes between healthy human individuals. Some clones are missing from TCRdb's copy, which holds only in-frame ones; the method was immunoSEQ multiplex PCR. The data contain approximately 1,500,000 clones, roughly 96% of them seen just once; the ten biggest clones take up roughly 1.1%. This clonotype was obtained from a young man in good health. The specimen sequenced was naive CD4+ T cells sorted from blood. The subset is: CD45RA+ positively selected. V is TRBV28 and J is TRBJ2-1, with 7 nucleotides matching TRBD1. In nucleotides, the CDR3 is TGTGCCAGCGGACAGGCAACTAACTTAGAGCAGTTCTTC. Its translation is CASGQATNLEQFF.